The source of this TCR beta chain is a study of shared clonotypes between healthy human individuals. Study background: Each donor's CD8 memory used one plate, CD8 naive two, each CD4 subset three. Study results and caveats: Sharing across four donors was seen in approximately 5.2% of naive CD4 clonotypes.

Clones were sequenced by immunoSEQ multiplex PCR, and TCRdb holds only the in-frame ones, with some missing. The repertoire holds fewer than 1.4 million clones, with approximately 80% as singletons. This CDR3 region has 14 residues. After removal of 6 bases from V and 5 bases from J, the junction contained 6 bases not matched to a gene. Germline loops: CDR1 SGHAT, CDR2 FQNNGV. Researchers partitioned CD4+ cells into CD45RA+ naive and CD45RA-negative memory subsets. About this clone itself: Its specificity is unknown.

The chain links TRBV11-2 to TRBJ2-5; TRBD2 matches 10 bases. The sample was memory CD4+ T cells from PBMCs. Subset meaning: CD45RA-negative fraction. This clonotype was sampled from a man in his late teens or twenties in good health. Some clones in this sample may be carry-over from other donors' samples. The CDR3, as DNA: TGTGCCAGCAGTCCTAGCGGGAGAGAGGAGACCCAGTACTTC. It codes for CASSPSGREETQYF.